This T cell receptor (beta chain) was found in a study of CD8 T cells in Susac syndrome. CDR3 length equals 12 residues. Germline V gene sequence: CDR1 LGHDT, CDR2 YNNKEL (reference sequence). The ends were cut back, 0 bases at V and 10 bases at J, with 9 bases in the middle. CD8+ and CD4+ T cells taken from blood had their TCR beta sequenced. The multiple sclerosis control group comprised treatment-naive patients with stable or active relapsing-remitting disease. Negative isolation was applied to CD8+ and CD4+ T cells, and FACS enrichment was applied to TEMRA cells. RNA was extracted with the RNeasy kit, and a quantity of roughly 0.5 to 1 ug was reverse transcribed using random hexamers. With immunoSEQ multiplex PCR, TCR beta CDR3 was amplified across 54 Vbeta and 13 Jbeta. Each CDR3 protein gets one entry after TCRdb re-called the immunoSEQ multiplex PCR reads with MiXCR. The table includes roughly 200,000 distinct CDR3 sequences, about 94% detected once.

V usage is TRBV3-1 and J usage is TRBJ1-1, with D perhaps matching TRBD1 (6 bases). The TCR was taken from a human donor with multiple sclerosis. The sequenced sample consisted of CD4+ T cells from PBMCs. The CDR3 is CASSQEQGLAFF. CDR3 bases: TGTGCCAGCAGCCAAGAACAGGGACTAGCTTTCTTT.